Listed here is a single T cell receptor (beta chain). Sequencing was performed with immunoSEQ multiplex PCR; in TCRdb, only in-frame clones are kept and a portion is missing. The table has about 42,000 clones, roughly 90% seen once. These data originate in a study of blood T cell repertoires in COVID-19. About the research overall: PBMCs, B-cell-depleted T cells, or T cells provided the cDNA or gDNA that made up the material.

The germline V gene has CDR1 MDHEN and CDR2 SYDVKM. V lost 3 bases and J 2 bases, leaving 4 bases between the germline ends. CDR3 length: 13 residues. The receptor's source is a man between 65 and 85 years old with active COVID-19. Sequenced material: peripheral blood. The chain links TRBV28 to TRBJ2-2, with D uncertain. CDR3 DNA: TGTGCCAGCAGTTTTAGCAACACCGGGGAGCTGTTTTTT. This sequence encodes CASSFSNTGELFF.